Described below is a single T cell receptor beta chain sequence and its context. This clone was found once. Its antigen target is currently unknown. Base qualities are not at hand, and no much larger clone is one base apart. Library construction relied on the immunoSEQ multiplex PCR assay. In its TCRdb copy, this immuneACCESS table keeps in-frame sequences only and misses some clones. Where compared with another copy, unresolved V genes explain less than half of these, and the others have no known cause. This sample has 120,000 or so clones in its table, and around 86% of those were observed once. Jointly, the top ten make up more than 6.5% of the sample. The data originate from a study of control samples from healthy donors and cancer patients (dated by TCRdb to about 2020). The CDR3, from cysteine to phenylalanine, totals 16 residues. Only CDR3 DNA remains: 48 bases, in frame from the first base. V loses 7 bases at its end and J loses 0 bases; junction bases beyond the gene matches: 8. The germline V gene provides CDR1 SGHNT and CDR2 YENEEA.

Material for sequencing was blood. The rearrangement combines TRBV11-3 with TRBJ2-2; 7 bases in the junction line up with TRBD1. This sequence originates from a man in his forties in good health. The DNA sequence reads TGTGCCAGCAACAAACACAGGGGCGCGAACACCGGGGAGCTGTTTTTT. This translates into CASNKHRGANTGELFF.